One and the same sample provided the 21 T cell receptor beta chains below, sequenced in a study of shared clonotypes between healthy human individuals. Assay used: immunoSEQ multiplex PCR; TCRdb lists only in-frame clones, some missing. The repertoire consists of some 2.3 million clones, with 93% occurring once and the leading ten covering 0.39%. The sample taken for sequencing was naive CD4+ T cells from PBMCs. Subset described: CD45RA+ positively selected. The receptors come from a man younger than 30 in good health. Some clones in this sample may be carry-over from other donors' samples.

CDR3 bases: TGCGCCAGCAGCCAAGTCCCGACAGGGAACGAGCAGTACTTC. Protein product: CASSQVPTGNEQYF. The V call is TRBV4-1, the J call TRBJ2-7; TRBD1 matches at 7 bases. This CDR3 comprises 14 residues. Germline trimming cut 1 base from V and 5 bases from J; bases unmatched to any gene: 5. Looked up from germline, CDR1 is MGHRA and CDR2 is YSYEKL.

J is TRBJ1-1 and V is TRBV29-1; TRBD1 is a possible D gene (6 bases). The germline gives CDR1 SQVTM, CDR2 ANQGSEA. This CDR3 spans 14 amino acids. V lost 7 bases and J 0 bases, leaving 15 bases between the germline ends. CDR3 in amino acids: CSADLGQLNTEAFF. CDR3 nucleotide sequence: TGCAGCGCAGATCTTGGACAGCTGAACACTGAAGCTTTCTTT.

This rearrangement joins TRBV28 to TRBJ2-7, with D maybe TRBD1 (5 bases). Trimming took off 6 bases at V and 3 bases at J, with 21 bases between the two ends. The length of the CDR3 is 16 residues. Germline loops: CDR1 MDHEN, CDR2 SYDVKM. CDR3 residues: CASSNLSGKLGYEQYF. The CDR3, as DNA: TGTGCCAGCAGCAACCTATCAGGGAAATTGGGCTACGAGCAGTACTTC.

This clone was counted a single time. This chain connects TRBV11-3 to TRBJ2-1; 9 bases map to TRBD2. The CDR3 length is 17 residues. The trim removed 3 bases at V and 0 bases at J, leaving 6 bases unmatched. Germline V gene lookup returns CDR1 SGHNT and CDR2 YENEEA. The DNA for the CDR3 is TGTGCCAGCAGCTTCATGACTAGCGGCAGCTCCTACAATGAGCAGTTCTTC. Protein sequence: CASSFMTSGSSYNEQFF.

V and J are TRBV14 and TRBJ1-1; 7 bases match TRBD1. V shed 4 bases, J shed 0 bases, and the junction held 8 bases outside the gene matches. This CDR3 comprises 16 residues. The germline V gene encodes CDR1 SGHDN and CDR2 FVKESK. The CDR3 DNA is TGTGCCAGCAGCCGACAGGGCTGGGGCATGAACACTGAAGCTTTCTTT. Translating gives CASSRQGWGMNTEAFF.

On this clone itself: Distinct nucleotide sequences in the sample also encode this CDR3. The chain joins TRBV28 to TRBJ2-7; D ambiguous. This CDR3 has 12 residues. Trimming removed 1 base at V and 6 bases at J, with 7 bases between. CDR1 is MDHEN and CDR2 is SYDVKM in the germline V gene. The CDR3 protein is CASSLSVREQYF. The DNA for the CDR3 is TGTGCCAGCAGTTTATCGGTCCGCGAGCAGTACTTC.

The chain couples TRBV5-4 to TRBJ2-1; D gene ambiguous. Per the germline V gene, CDR1 is SGHNT and CDR2 is YYREEE (reference sequence). The CDR3 has 16 residues. V shed 0 bases and J shed 0 bases, with 10 bases lying between them. CDR3 protein: CASSLVASFSYNEQFF. The CDR3 bases are TGTGCCAGCAGCTTGGTGGCCAGCTTCTCCTACAATGAGCAGTTCTTC.

This chain uses TRBV5-1 with TRBJ2-1; 12 nucleotides agree with TRBD2. The CDR3 is 16 amino acids. In germline, CDR1 is SGHRS, CDR2 YFSETQ. The ends lost 4 bases at V and 4 bases at J; junction bases unmatched: 6. The CDR3 here is CASSRGLAGRYNEQFF. CDR3 nucleotide sequence: TGCGCCAGCAGCCGGGGACTAGCGGGCCGTTACAATGAGCAGTTCTTC. Together with reference TRBV5-1 and TRBJ2-1, the CDR3 gives the full variable domain: KAGVTQTPRYLIKTRGQQVTLSCSPISGHRSVSWYQQTPGQGLQFLFEYFSETQRNKGNFPGRFSGRQFSNSRSEMNVSTLELGDSALYLCASSRGLAGRYNEQFFGPGTRLTVL.

This clone was counted a few times. The same CDR3 is also encoded by other DNA sequences in this sample. V and J are TRBV28 and TRBJ1-1; D not resolved. CDR1 and CDR2 (germline): MDHEN, SYDVKM. V was clipped by 6 bases and J by 1 base, with 9 bases between them. The CDR3 is made up of 13 amino acids. The CDR3 nucleotides read TGTGCCAGCAGCCTCGACGGGAACACTGAAGCTTTCTTT. Protein: CASSLDGNTEAFF.

V is TRBV2 and J is TRBJ2-7; TRBD2 aligns across 14 bases. V gave up 6 bases and J gave up 7 bases; unmatched junction bases: 11. This CDR3 is 16 amino acids long. Germline V CDR1 and CDR2: SNHLY, FYNNEI. DNA for the CDR3: TGTGCCAGCAGGCCCGGACTAGCGGGAGGCCGGGTTGAGCAGTACTTC. This translates into CASRPGLAGGRVEQYF.

The V call is TRBV7-3, the J call TRBJ2-3, with D perhaps TRBD2 (6 bases). The germline CDR1 and CDR2 sequences are SGHTA and FQGTGA. The CDR3 extends over 14 amino acids. Trimming left V 5 bases short and J 5 bases short, with 14 bases between. The DNA for the CDR3 is TGTGCCAGCAGCCGCTCGGGAGCAGGAGATACGCAGTATTTT. Translation: CASSRSGAGDTQYF.

The chain combines TRBV7-9 with TRBJ2-5; 12 nucleotides align to TRBD1. Germline assignment: CDR1 SEHNR and CDR2 FQNEAQ (reference sequence). Losses at the gene ends were 5 bases for V and 5 bases for J; bases not matched to a gene: 12. The CDR3 loop spans 17 amino acids. The CDR3 DNA reads TGTGCCAGCAGCACCGGGACAGGGGGCGCTTACTACGAGACCCAGTACTTC. Encoded protein: CASSTGTGGAYYETQYF.

The count of this clone is one. The J gene is TRBJ1-4, the V gene TRBV6-1, with TRBD1 matching 7 bases. Per the germline V gene, CDR1 is MNHNS and CDR2 is SASEGT. CDR3 length: 15 amino acids. Germline trimming cut 4 bases from V and 4 bases from J; bases unmatched to any gene: 6. The CDR3 region has the DNA TGTGCCAGCAGTGGCTGGGGGACAGATAATGAAAAACTGTTTTTT. It translates to CASSGWGTDNEKLFF.

This sequence joins TRBV5-4 and TRBJ1-4; a weak D match, TRBD1 (6 bases). In germline, CDR1 is SGHNT, CDR2 YYREEE (reference sequence). Trimming took off 5 bases at V and 3 bases at J, with 17 bases between the two ends. This CDR3 is built from 16 residues. The CDR3 region has the DNA TGTGCCAGCAGGAAATATACAGGGACTTCTAATGAAAAACTGTTTTTT. Protein sequence: CASRKYTGTSNEKLFF. Full variable domain (outside the CDR3, taken from reference TRBV5-4 and TRBJ1-4): ETGVTQSPTHLIKTRGQQVTLRCSSQSGHNTVSWYQQALGQGPQFIFQYYREEENGRGNFPPRFSGLQFPNYSSELNVNALELDDSALYLCASRKYTGTSNEKLFFGSGTQLSVL.

The gene calls are TRBV5-8 and TRBJ1-2; no clear D. The CDR3 has 15 residues. V dropped 0 bases and J dropped 0 bases, with 9 bases sitting between them. The V gene's germline CDR1 is SGHTS and CDR2 YDEGEE. The CDR3 reads CASSLVLGANYGYTF. The CDR3 DNA is TGTGCCAGCAGCTTGGTTCTGGGCGCTAACTATGGCTACACCTTC.

V usage is TRBV28 and J usage is TRBJ2-7; a possible D gene is TRBD2 (5 bases). The CDR3 sequence is 11 residues long. Germline V gene sequence: CDR1 MDHEN, CDR2 SYDVKM. CDR3 residues: CATGVEPEQYF. The CDR3 DNA follows: TGTGCTACCGGGGTCGAACCCGAGCAGTACTTC.

The sample holds one count of this clone. The chain couples TRBV19 to TRBJ1-4, with D perhaps matching TRBD1 (5 bases). Germline CDR1 reads LNHDA; CDR2 reads SQIVND (reference sequence). CDR3 length: 14 amino acids. The V end lost 3 bases, the J end lost 8 bases, and 13 bases lay between the germline ends. The chain's CDR3 is CASSMGSRGEKLFF. CDR3 DNA: TGTGCCAGTAGTATGGGGTCCCGGGGGGAAAAACTGTTTTTT. The full variable domain, with the rest looked up from reference TRBV19 and TRBJ1-4, is DGGITQSPKYLFRKEGQNVTLSCEQNLNHDAMYWYRQDPGQGLRLIYYSQIVNDFQKGDIAEGYSVSREKKESFPLTVTSAQKNPTAFYLCASSMGSRGEKLFFGSGTQLSVL.

The chain links TRBV7-3 to TRBJ1-3; possible D gene TRBD1, 5 bases. CDR3 size: 13 residues. CDR1 and CDR2 from the germline V gene are SGHTA and FQGTGA. The V gene lost 5 bases and the J gene lost 4 bases, with 9 bases spanning the gap. The CDR3 nucleotides read TGTGCCAGCAGCCACTCAGGGGGAAACACCATATATTTT. Its translation is CASSHSGGNTIYF.

The rearrangement uses TRBV7-2 and TRBJ2-3, with 7 bases that match TRBD1. Losses at the gene ends were 8 bases for V and 3 bases for J; bases not matched to a gene: 5. The germline V gene has CDR1 SGHTA and CDR2 FQGNSA. The CDR3 consists of 13 residues. The CDR3 DNA follows: TGTGCCAGCGGCAACAGGGGTACAGATACGCAGTATTTT. This encodes CASGNRGTDTQYF.

The chain has TRBV9 and TRBJ2-2; TRBD2 aligns across 9 bases. Germline CDR1 reads SGDLS; CDR2 reads YYNGEE. Trimming took 7 bases from V and 1 from J; bases not matched to a gene: 2. The CDR3 length is 14 residues. Written as DNA, the CDR3 is TGTGCCAGCCGACTAGCGGAGAACACCGGGGAGCTGTTTTTT. The encoded protein is CASRLAENTGELFF. Based on the CDR3 plus reference TRBV9 and TRBJ2-2, the full variable domain is DSGVTQTPKHLITATGQRVTLRCSPRSGDLSVYWYQQSLDQGLQFLIQYYNGEERAKGNILERFSAQQFPDLHSELNLSSLELGDSALYFCASRLAENTGELFFGEGSRLTVL.

This clone turned up a few times. The chain recombines TRBV18 with TRBJ1-5, with 9 bases fitting TRBD1. The trim removed 2 bases at V and 4 bases at J, leaving 12 bases unmatched. The CDR3 spans 18 residues. CDR1 and CDR2 (germline): KGHSH, LQKENI. The CDR3 loop is CASSPSSKGQGRNQPQHF. CDR3 nucleotides: TGTGCCAGCTCACCAAGTTCGAAGGGACAGGGACGAAATCAGCCCCAGCATTTT.